This TCR beta chain was obtained from a study of graft-versus-host responses after intestinal transplantation. In the study overall: Every recipient had anti-thymocyte globulin induction and about three years of tacrolimus plus steroids.

A remark on this clone: What it binds is not known.

Assay used: immunoSEQ multiplex PCR; TCRdb lists only in-frame clones, some missing. The sample includes about 93,000 clones, just under 95% seen only once; the top ten take 0.49%. The germline V gene has CDR1 MNHNS and CDR2 SASEGT. The junction had 7 bases not matched to a gene; V was cut back by 1 base and J by 3 bases. The CDR3 has 18 amino acids. The material was unstimulated CD8+ T cells sorted from spleen or lymph node cells, obtained before intestinal transplant. The TCR sequence derives from a human donor who received an intestinal transplant. The chain combines TRBV6-1 with TRBJ2-3; 13 nucleotides line up with TRBD2. CDR3 coding DNA: TGTGCCAGCAGTGAAGAACTAGCGGGAGGGCCGAGGACAGATACGCAGTATTTT. Its protein product is CASSEELAGGPRTDTQYF.